This passage covers 6 T cell receptor beta chains from one sample sequenced in a study of human T cells and chemical hapten exposure. This sample's time point: patch test 1, 2 weeks after DPC sensitization. Indicated treatment: therapeutic diphenylcyclopropenone sensitization with weekly scalp DPC. TCRdb used MiXCR to reprocess the RACE reads, holding one entry per CDR3 protein. This sample has 300,000 to 400,000 distinct CDR3 sequences, with under 9% found just once. The sample here was whole blood, taken in connection with sensitization to the hapten diphenylcyclopropenone (DPC). The receptors originated from a woman between 18 and 29 years old with alopecia areata. Some clones in this sample may be carry-over from other donors' samples.

This clonotype appeared a few times. The chain links TRBV12-5 to TRBJ2-1; a weak D match, TRBD2 (5 bases). CDR3 length: 13 residues. V was shortened by 1 base and J by 10 bases, with 11 bases between the two germline ends. Germline V gene sequence: CDR1 LGHNT, CDR2 FRNRAP. CDR3 loop: CASGLGDTREQFF. In DNA form, the CDR3 reads TGTGCTAGTGGTTTGGGGGATACTAGAGAGCAGTTCTTC.

In its sample, this clonotype was seen a few times. The rearrangement links TRBV29-1 to TRBJ2-3, with no clear D. The CDR3 runs 16 residues. V lost 6 bases and J lost 0, with 19 bases in between. The germline V gene has CDR1 SQVTM and CDR2 ANQGSEA. CDR3 nucleotides: TGCAGCGTAAAAGGGTTTGCCAGGCGAAGCACAGATACGCAGTATTTT. Protein: CSVKGFARRSTDTQYF.

The chain recombines TRBV2 with TRBJ1-2, with D hard to call. The V end was cut by 7 bases, the J end by 4 bases, with 13 bases between. Germline values: CDR1 SNHLY, CDR2 FYNNEI. The CDR3 consists of 13 residues. The CDR3 DNA reads TGTGCCAGCAAGAACGAGGAGGTCTATGGCTACACCTTC. This encodes CASKNEEVYGYTF.

This clonotype appeared many times. The chain has TRBV6-5 and TRBJ2-3; D ambiguous. The germline V gene has CDR1 MNHEY and CDR2 SVGAGI. CDR3 length: 15 amino acids. Deletions cut 2 bases from V and 4 bases from J, with 13 bases between. The CDR3 reads CASSYEAPFPDTQYF. In DNA, the CDR3 is TGTGCCAGCAGTTACGAGGCCCCCTTCCCAGATACGCAGTATTTT.

CDR3 loop: CASSQEQRRPNSYEQYF. CDR3 bases: TGTGCCAGCAGCCAAGAGCAGCGGCGACCCAATTCCTACGAGCAGTACTTC. This chain links TRBV4-2 with TRBJ2-7; TRBD2 is a possible D gene (5 bases). V lost 0 bases and J lost 1, with 16 bases in between. This CDR3 is built from 17 residues. Germline lookup yields CDR1 LGHNA and CDR2 YNFKEQ.

The chain links TRBV29-1 to TRBJ1-2; D unresolved. V was pared by 6 bases and J by 1 base, with 21 bases between. Germline V CDR1 and CDR2: SQVTM, ANQGSEA. The CDR3 sequence is 16 residues long. CDR3 amino acids: CSVLGSAAVNNYGYTF. CDR3 nucleotide sequence: TGCAGCGTGTTGGGGTCCGCGGCGGTTAATAACTATGGCTACACCTTC. Complete variable domain (other parts from reference TRBV29-1 and TRBJ1-2): SAVISQKPSRDICQRGTSLTIQCQVDSQVTMMFWYRQQPGQSLTLIATANQGSEATYESGFVIDKFPISRPNLTFSTLTVSNMSPEDSSIYLCSVLGSAAVNNYGYTFGSGTRLTVV.